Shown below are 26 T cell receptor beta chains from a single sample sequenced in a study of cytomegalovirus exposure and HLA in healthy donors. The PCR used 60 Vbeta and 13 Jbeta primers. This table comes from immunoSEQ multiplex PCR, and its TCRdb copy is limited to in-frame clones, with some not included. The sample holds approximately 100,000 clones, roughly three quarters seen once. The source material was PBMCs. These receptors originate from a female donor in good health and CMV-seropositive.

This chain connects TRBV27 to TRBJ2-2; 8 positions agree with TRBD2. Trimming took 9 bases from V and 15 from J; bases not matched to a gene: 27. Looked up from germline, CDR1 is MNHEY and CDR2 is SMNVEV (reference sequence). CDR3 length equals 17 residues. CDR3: CASAPGQFTRTSLKVFF. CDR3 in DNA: TGTGCCAGTGCTCCGGGGCAGTTTACCCGGACTAGCCTGAAAGTGTTTTTT.

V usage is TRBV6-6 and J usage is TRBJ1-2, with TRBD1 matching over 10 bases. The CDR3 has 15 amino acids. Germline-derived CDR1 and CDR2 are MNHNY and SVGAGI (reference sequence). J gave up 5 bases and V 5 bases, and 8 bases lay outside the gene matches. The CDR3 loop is CASSPATGGPYGYTF. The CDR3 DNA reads TGTGCCAGCAGTCCCGCGACAGGGGGCCCTTATGGCTACACCTTC.

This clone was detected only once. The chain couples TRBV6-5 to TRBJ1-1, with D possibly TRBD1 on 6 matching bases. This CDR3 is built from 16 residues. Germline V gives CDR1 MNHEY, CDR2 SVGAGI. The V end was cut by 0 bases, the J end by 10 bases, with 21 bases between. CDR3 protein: CASSYSGGARSGRAFF. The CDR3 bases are TGTGCCAGCAGTTACTCGGGGGGGGCGCGCAGTGGTAGAGCTTTCTTT.

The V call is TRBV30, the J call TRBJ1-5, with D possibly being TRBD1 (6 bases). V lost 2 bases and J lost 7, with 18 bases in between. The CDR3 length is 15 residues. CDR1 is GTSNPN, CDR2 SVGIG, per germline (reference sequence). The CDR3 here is CAWSTQEEGGQPQHF. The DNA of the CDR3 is TGTGCCTGGAGTACGCAAGAGGAGGGGGGGCAGCCCCAGCATTTT.

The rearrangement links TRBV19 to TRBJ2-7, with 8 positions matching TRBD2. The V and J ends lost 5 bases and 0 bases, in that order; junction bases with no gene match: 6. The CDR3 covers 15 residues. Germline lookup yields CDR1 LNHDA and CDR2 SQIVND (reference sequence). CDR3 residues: CASSPVSGTSYEQYF. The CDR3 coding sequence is TGTGCCAGTAGTCCCGTTAGCGGGACCTCCTACGAGCAGTACTTC.

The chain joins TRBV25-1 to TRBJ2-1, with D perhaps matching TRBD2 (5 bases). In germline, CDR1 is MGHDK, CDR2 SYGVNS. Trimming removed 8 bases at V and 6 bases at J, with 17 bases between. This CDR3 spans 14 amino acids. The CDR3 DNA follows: TGTGCCAGCGCGTCTCCTAGCTGGTCCAATGAGCAGTTCTTC. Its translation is CASASPSWSNEQFF. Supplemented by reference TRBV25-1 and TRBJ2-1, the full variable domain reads EADIYQTPRYLVIGTGKKITLECSQTMGHDKMYWYQQDPGMELHLIHYSYGVNSTEKGDLSSESTVSRIRTEHFPLTLESARPSHTSQYLCASASPSWSNEQFFGPGTRLTVL.

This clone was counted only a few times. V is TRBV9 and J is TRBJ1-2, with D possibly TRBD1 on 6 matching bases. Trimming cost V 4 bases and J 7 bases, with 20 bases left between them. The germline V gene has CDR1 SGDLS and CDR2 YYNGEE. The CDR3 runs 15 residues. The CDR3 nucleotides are TGTGCCAGCAGCATTCCCTACAGGGTAGAGCGTGGCTACACCTTC. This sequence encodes CASSIPYRVERGYTF.

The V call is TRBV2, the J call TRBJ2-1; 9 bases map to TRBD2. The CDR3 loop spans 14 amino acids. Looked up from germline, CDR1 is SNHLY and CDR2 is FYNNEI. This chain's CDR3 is CATEAGGPLNEQFF. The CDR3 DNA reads TGTGCTACCGAGGCGGGAGGGCCGCTCAATGAGCAGTTCTTC.

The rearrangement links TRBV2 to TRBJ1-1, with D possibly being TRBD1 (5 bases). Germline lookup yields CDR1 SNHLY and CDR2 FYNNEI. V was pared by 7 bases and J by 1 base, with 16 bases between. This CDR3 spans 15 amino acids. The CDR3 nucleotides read TGTGCCAGCACCCCCCAGGGAAACAAGAACACTGAAGCTTTCTTT. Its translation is CASTPQGNKNTEAFF.

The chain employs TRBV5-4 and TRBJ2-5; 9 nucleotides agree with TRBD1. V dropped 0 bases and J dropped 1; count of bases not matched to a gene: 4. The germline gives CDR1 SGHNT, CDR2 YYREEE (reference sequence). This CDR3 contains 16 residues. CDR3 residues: CASSLGDRASQETQYF. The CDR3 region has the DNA TGTGCCAGCAGCTTGGGGGACAGGGCCAGCCAAGAGACCCAGTACTTC. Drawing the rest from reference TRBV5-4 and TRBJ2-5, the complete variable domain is ETGVTQSPTHLIKTRGQQVTLRCSSQSGHNTVSWYQQALGQGPQFIFQYYREEENGRGNFPPRFSGLQFPNYSSELNVNALELDDSALYLCASSLGDRASQETQYFGPGTRLLVL.

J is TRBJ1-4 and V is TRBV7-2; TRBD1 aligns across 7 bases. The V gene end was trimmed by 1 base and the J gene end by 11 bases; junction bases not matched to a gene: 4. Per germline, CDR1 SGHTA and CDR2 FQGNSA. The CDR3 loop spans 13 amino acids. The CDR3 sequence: CASSLVGDSKLFF. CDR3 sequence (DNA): TGTGCCAGCAGCTTAGTTGGGGACAGTAAACTGTTTTTT. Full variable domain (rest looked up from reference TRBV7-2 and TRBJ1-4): GAGVSQSPSNKVTEKGKDVELRCDPISGHTALYWYRQSLGQGLEFLIYFQGNSAPDKSGLPSDRFSAERTGGSVSTLTIQRTQQEDSAVYLCASSLVGDSKLFFGSGTQLSVL.

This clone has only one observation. Here the CDR3 DNA reads TGTGCCAGCAGCGTAAATCCGAGAGAGACCCAGTACTTC. Encoded protein: CASSVNPRETQYF. The genes are TRBV9 and TRBJ2-5; no reliable D call. This CDR3 contains 13 residues. Germline assignment: CDR1 SGDLS and CDR2 YYNGEE. The V and J ends lost 1 base and 4 bases respectively, with 8 bases between them.

CDR3 nucleotides: TGTGCCAGCAGCAACTCCGTTGCCAACACTGAAGCTTTCTTT. It yields the protein CASSNSVANTEAFF. The chain employs TRBV5-5 and TRBJ1-1, with D hard to call. The germline CDR1 and CDR2 sequences are SGHKS and YYEKEE (reference sequence). CDR3 length: 14 amino acids. Trimming pared 4 bases from V and 2 bases from J, leaving 12 bases between.

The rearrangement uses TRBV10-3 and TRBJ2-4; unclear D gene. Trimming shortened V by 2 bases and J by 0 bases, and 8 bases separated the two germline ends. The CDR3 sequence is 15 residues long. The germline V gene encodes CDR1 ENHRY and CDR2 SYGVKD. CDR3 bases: TGTGCCATCAGTGAGCCTATGCTAGCCAAAAACATTCAGTACTTC. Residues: CAISEPMLAKNIQYF.

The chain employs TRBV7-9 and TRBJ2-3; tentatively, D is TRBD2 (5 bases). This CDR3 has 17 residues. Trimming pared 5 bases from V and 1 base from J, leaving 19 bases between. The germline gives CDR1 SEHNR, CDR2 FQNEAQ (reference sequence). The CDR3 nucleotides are TGTGCCAGCAGCCCCCCGGCCCCGGGAATGGGCACAGATACGCAGTATTTT. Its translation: CASSPPAPGMGTDTQYF.

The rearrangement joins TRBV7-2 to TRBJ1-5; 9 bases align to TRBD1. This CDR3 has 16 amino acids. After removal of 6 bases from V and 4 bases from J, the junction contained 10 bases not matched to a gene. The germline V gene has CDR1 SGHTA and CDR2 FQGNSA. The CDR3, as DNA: TGTGCCAGCAGACTCACCCCGGGACAGGGTAATCAGCCCCAGCATTTT. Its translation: CASRLTPGQGNQPQHF.

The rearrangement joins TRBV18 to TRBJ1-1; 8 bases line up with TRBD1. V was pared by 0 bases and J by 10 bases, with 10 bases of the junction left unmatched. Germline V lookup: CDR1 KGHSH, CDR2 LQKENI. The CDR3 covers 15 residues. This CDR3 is CASSPPTGAFNRAFF. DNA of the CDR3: TGTGCCAGCTCACCACCGACAGGGGCGTTTAATAGAGCTTTCTTT.

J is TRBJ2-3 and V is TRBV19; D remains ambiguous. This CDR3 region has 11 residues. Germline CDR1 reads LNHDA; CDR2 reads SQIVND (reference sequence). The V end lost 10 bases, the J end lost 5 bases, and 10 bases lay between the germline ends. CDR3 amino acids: CATTRGDTQYF. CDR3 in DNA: TGTGCCACCACGAGAGGAGATACGCAGTATTTT.

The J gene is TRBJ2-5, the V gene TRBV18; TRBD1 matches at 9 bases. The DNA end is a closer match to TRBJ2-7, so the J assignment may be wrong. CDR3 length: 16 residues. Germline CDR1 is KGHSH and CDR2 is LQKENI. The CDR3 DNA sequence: TGTGCCAGCTCACCGCAGGGGACAGGGTTCTCCTACGAGCAGTACTTC. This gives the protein CASSPQGTGFSYEQYF.

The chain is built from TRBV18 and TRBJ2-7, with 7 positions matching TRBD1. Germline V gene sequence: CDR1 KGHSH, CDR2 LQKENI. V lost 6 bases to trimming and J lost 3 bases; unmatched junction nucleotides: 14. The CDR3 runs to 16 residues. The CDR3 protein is CASSLNGGPGGYEQYF. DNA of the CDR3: TGTGCCAGCTCTCTCAACGGCGGGCCAGGGGGCTACGAGCAGTACTTC.

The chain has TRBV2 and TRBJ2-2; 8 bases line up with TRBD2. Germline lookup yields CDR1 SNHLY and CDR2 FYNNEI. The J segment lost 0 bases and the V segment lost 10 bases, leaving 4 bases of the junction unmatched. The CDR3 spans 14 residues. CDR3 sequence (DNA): TGTGCCACAAGACTAGCGACGAACACCGGGGAGCTGTTTTTT. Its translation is CATRLATNTGELFF.

The CDR3 protein is CAYANRKVSYNSPLHF. The CDR3 nucleotides are TGTGCCTACGCGAACCGAAAAGTCTCCTATAATTCACCCCTCCACTTT. The V and J genes are TRBV30 and TRBJ1-6; D call uncertain. The germline CDR1 and CDR2 sequences are GTSNPN and SVGIG (reference sequence). This CDR3 spans 16 amino acids. The V end lost 7 bases, the J end lost 0 bases, and 16 bases lay between the germline ends.

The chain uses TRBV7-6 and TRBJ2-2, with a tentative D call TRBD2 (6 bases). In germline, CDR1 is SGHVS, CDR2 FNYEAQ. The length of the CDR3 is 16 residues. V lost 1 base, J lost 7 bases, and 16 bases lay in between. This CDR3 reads CASSLGGEGQDGELFF. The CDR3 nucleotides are TGTGCCAGCAGCTTAGGGGGGGAAGGGCAGGACGGGGAGCTGTTTTTT.

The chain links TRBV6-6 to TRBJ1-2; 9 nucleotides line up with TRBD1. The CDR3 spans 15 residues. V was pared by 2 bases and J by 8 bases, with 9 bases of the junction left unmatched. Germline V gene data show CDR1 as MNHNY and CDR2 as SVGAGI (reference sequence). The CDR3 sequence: CASSYKGQGWKGYTF. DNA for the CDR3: TGTGCCAGCAGTTACAAGGGACAGGGTTGGAAGGGCTACACCTTC.

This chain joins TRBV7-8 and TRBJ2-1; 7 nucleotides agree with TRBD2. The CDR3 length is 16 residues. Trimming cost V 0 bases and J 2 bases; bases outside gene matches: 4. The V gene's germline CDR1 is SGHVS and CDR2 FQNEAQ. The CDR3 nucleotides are TGTGCCAGCAGCTTAGCTCTAGCGGCCACCTACAATGAGCAGTTCTTC. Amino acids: CASSLALAATYNEQFF.

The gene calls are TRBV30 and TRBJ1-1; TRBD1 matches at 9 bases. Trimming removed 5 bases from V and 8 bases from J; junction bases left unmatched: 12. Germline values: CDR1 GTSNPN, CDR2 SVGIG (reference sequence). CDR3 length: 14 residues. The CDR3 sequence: CAWARGQGAREAFF. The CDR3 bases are TGTGCCTGGGCGAGGGGACAGGGCGCAAGAGAAGCTTTCTTT.